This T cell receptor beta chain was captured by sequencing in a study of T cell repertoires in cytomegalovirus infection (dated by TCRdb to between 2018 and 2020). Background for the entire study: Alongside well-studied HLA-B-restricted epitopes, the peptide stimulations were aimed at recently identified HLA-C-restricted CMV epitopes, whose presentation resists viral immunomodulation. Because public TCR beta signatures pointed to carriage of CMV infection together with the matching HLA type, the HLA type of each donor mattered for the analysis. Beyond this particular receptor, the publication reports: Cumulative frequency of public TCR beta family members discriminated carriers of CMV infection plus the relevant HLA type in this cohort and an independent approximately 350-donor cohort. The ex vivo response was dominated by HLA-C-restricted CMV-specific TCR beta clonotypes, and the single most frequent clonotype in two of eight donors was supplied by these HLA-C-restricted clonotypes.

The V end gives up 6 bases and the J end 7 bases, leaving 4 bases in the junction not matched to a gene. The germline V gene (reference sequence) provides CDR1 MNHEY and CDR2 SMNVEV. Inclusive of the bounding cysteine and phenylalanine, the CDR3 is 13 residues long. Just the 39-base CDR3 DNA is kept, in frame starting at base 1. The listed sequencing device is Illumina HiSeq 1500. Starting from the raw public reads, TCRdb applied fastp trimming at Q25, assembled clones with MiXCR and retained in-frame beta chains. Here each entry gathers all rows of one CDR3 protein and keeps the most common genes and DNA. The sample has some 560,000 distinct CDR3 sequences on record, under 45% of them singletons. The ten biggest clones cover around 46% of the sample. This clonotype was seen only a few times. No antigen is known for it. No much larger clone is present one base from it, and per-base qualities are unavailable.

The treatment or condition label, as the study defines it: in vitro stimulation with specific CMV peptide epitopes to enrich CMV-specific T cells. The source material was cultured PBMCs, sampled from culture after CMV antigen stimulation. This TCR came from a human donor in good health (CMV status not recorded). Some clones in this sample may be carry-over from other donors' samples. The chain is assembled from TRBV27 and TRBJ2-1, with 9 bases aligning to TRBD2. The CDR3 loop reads CASSWTSANEQFF. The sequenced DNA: TGTGCCAGCAGCTGGACTAGCGCAAATGAGCAGTTCTTC.